This is a list of T cell receptor beta chains from one sample in a study of radiation and T cells in renal cell carcinoma. Profiled with immunoSEQ multiplex PCR; TCRdb holds only in-frame clones, not every one. The sample has about 130,000 clones, roughly four fifths seen once. Sequenced material: blood, taken from a patient whose treatment included radiotherapy and nephrectomy. Receptor source: a woman aged 55-70 years with renal cell carcinoma. The conserved cysteine and the conserved F or W are not part of the CDR3 here.

TRBJ2-7 TRBV19 ASSIEATAGEQY
TRBJ2-5 TRBV7-2 ASSLWRGYQETQY
TRBJ1-2 TRBV5-6 ASSFQGPNYGYT
TRBJ2-1 TRBV19 ASSSGTSGSNEQF
TRBJ1-4 TRBV7-9 ASSQSGLNEKLF
TRBJ1-1 TRBV5-6 ASSLLAGSWTEAF
TRBJ1-2 TRBV19 ASTNQGVVNYGYT
TRBJ1-2 TRBV28 ASSSGGAQYYGYT
TRBJ1-1 TRBV2 ASTLMYTEAF
TRBJ2-3 TRBV5-1 ASSLDPSGRAGDTQY
TRBJ1-2 TRBV6-5 ASFRDQGSGGYT
TRBJ1-5 TRBV28 ASSGNQPQH
TRBJ1-5 TRBV7-9 ASSLGDRLNQPQH
TRBJ2-4 TRBV7-6 ASSLARGNIQY
TRBJ1-5 TRBV7-9 ASSEGGAYSNQPQH
TRBJ2-3 TRBV10-3 AIRRTVALTDTQY
TRBJ2-7 TRBV5-4 ASSLEVGNYEQY
TRBJ2-7 TRBV10-3 AIRDQGAYEQY
TRBJ1-5 TRBV9 ASSPADINQPQH
TRBJ2-1 TRBV2 ASSDRGPYNEQF
TRBJ1-1 TRBV11-3 ASSLDRNTEAF
TRBJ2-1 TRBV5-5 ASSLPGRINEQF
TRBJ1-5 TRBV9 ASSPENLGPQH
TRBJ1-5 TRBV6-5 ASSLTGGNQPQH
TRBJ1-2 TRBV4-3 ASSQDLGTQIYGYT
TRBJ1-3 TRBV10-2 ASSGGQGKGNTIY
TRBJ2-7 TRBV4-1 ASSQDPIDSYEQY
TRBJ1-5 TRBV5-5 ASSLDGRSNQPQH
TRBJ2-5 TRBV2 ARRTSGQETQY
TRBJ1-1 TRBV19 ASSIGGNTEAF
TRBJ2-7 TRBV7-6 ASSLAHGAGYEQY
TRBJ2-5 TRBV9 ASSVVPQETQY
TRBJ1-2 TRBV10-3 ASRQGDYGYT
TRBJ2-1 TRBV15 ATSRSNTFGHEQF
TRBJ1-5 TRBV28 ASSLIQGTEPQH
TRBJ1-1 TRBV18 ASSLNRDTEAF
TRBJ2-7 TRBV11-2 ASSLDGVTYEQY
TRBJ1-1 TRBV5-6 ASNLGWGMNTEAF
TRBJ1-2 TRBV6-1 ASSEAEDRVGGYT
TRBJ2-1 TRBV6-1 ATPQGVGEQF
TRBJ2-1 TRBV11-3 ASSPRRGGAIYEQF
TRBJ2-3 TRBV28 ASSLERGGKDTQY
TRBJ2-7 TRBV14 ASSTGLAYEQY
TRBJ1-1 TRBV28 ASTLRPENTEAF
TRBJ2-7 TRBV19 ASSIDREYEQY
TRBJ2-7 TRBV11-2 ASSFRTSLGAY
TRBJ2-3 TRBV7-9 ASSLALAGETDTQY
TRBJ2-5 TRBV7-9 ASSLGTSGSIWQETQY
TRBJ2-7 TRBV9 ASSKHSGSAYEQY
TRBJ2-7 TRBV7-9 ASLPTQDSYEQY
TRBJ2-7 TRBV27 ASSPTAGTVIVYEQY
TRBJ2-2 TRBV15 ATSVYRAGELF
TRBJ2-7 TRBV28 ASPPANRLSNYEQY
TRBJ2-1 TRBV19 ASSIEGQINEQF